This TCR beta chain was found in a study of T-cell memory formation after mild COVID-19. TCRdb re-called the 5' RACE reads through MiXCR, storing one row per CDR3 protein. This table has roughly 50,000 distinct CDR3 sequences, less than 15% appearing once. V was shortened by 4 bases and J by 4 bases, with 4 bases between the two germline ends. This CDR3 region has 11 residues. CDR1 and CDR2 from the germline V gene are WSHSY and SAAADI. Sequencing was carried out using PBMCs or a T cell subset sorted from them (not recorded which). The V and J genes are TRBV10-2 and TRBJ2-5; no definite D call. The sequence came from a man aged 18 to 30 who had mild COVID-19 (a few samples of this study predate the infection). Cell type and time point are not known. The CDR3 sequence: CASSVTETQYF. DNA for the CDR3: TGCGCCAGCAGTGTGACAGAGACCCAGTACTTC.